The 20 T cell receptor beta chains below were found in one sample sequenced in a study of human T cells and chemical hapten exposure. Specified time point: pre-sensitization, week 0. Treatment noted: therapeutic diphenylcyclopropenone sensitization with weekly scalp DPC. One entry per CDR3 protein, called by TCRdb with MiXCR from the RACE reads. The profile shows 89,000 or so distinct CDR3 sequences, about 8.5% of them singletons. This specimen consisted of whole blood, obtained in connection with sensitization to the hapten diphenylcyclopropenone (DPC). These receptors were taken from a man in his forties or fifties with alopecia areata. Some clones in this sample may be carry-over from other donors' samples.

The chain combines TRBV2 with TRBJ1-1; D remains ambiguous. The CDR3 loop spans 11 amino acids. The V gene lost 5 bases and the J gene lost 7 bases, with 8 bases spanning the gap. The germline gives CDR1 SNHLY, CDR2 FYNNEI. DNA for the CDR3: TGTGCCAGCAGTAGGACGGATGAAGCTTTCTTT. It yields the protein CASSRTDEAFF.

The rearrangement uses TRBV12-3 or TRBV12-4 and TRBJ2-1; D unclear. The CDR3 runs to 14 residues. V dropped 6 bases and J dropped 5 bases, with 14 bases sitting between them. The CDR3 loop reads CASSMRQVDNEQFF. DNA for the CDR3: TGTGCCAGCAGCATGCGGCAGGTAGACAATGAGCAGTTCTTC.

This clonotype was seen many times. The gene calls are TRBV7-9 and TRBJ2-1, with 7 positions matching TRBD1. This CDR3 has 16 residues. The V gene's germline CDR1 is SEHNR and CDR2 FQNEAQ (reference sequence). V shed 6 bases and J 9 bases; nucleotides not matched to a gene: 17. The CDR3 region is CASSSNRGPRWGEQFF. CDR3 DNA: TGTGCCAGCAGTTCAAACAGGGGTCCAAGGTGGGGTGAGCAGTTCTTC.

This clonotype was seen at least ten times. The rearrangement links TRBV19 to TRBJ1-5, with 8 bases identical to TRBD1. The CDR3 spans 15 residues. Germline V lookup: CDR1 LNHDA, CDR2 SQIVND (reference sequence). The J segment lost 5 bases and the V segment lost 3 bases, leaving 6 bases of the junction unmatched. The CDR3 is CASSIAGQGDQPQHF. The CDR3 DNA follows: TGTGCCAGTAGTATCGCAGGACAGGGCGATCAGCCCCAGCATTTT.

This clonotype was seen a handful of times. The chain employs TRBV24-1 and TRBJ1-5; 8 bases are shared with TRBD1. Germline-derived CDR1 and CDR2 are KGHDR and SFDVKD. The CDR3 covers 15 residues. Trimming cost V 3 bases and J 1 base; bases outside gene matches: 1. The CDR3 spells CATSDGQGSNQPQHF. Written as DNA, the CDR3 is TGTGCCACCAGTGATGGACAGGGAAGCAATCAGCCCCAGCATTTT.

This clonotype was picked up many times. The chain is built from TRBV20-1 and TRBJ2-1, with 9 bases lining up with TRBD2. This CDR3 spans 16 amino acids. V lost 3 bases, J lost 3 bases, and 9 bases stayed unmatched. Germline lookup yields CDR1 DFQATT and CDR2 SNEGSKA (reference sequence). The CDR3 loop is CSASPGGRANYNEQFF. The CDR3 region has the DNA TGCAGTGCTAGTCCTGGCGGGAGGGCGAACTACAATGAGCAGTTCTTC.

This clonotype was seen at least ten times. This chain links TRBV18 with TRBJ2-3, with 10 nucleotides matching TRBD2. J gave up 1 base and V 3 bases, and 4 bases lay outside the gene matches. The CDR3 sequence is 16 residues long. CDR1 and CDR2 from the germline V gene are KGHSH and LQKENI. The CDR3 is CASSPRLAGGTDTQYF. CDR3 DNA sequence: TGTGCCAGCTCACCGCGGCTAGCGGGAGGCACAGATACGCAGTATTTT. Complete variable domain (other parts from reference TRBV18 and TRBJ2-3): NAGVMQNPRHLVRRRGQEARLRCSPMKGHSHVYWYRQLPEEGLKFMVYLQKENIIDESGMPKERFSAEFPKEGPSILRIQQVVRGDSAAYFCASSPRLAGGTDTQYFGPGTRLTVL.

This chain uses TRBV7-2 with TRBJ1-1; D is uncertain. Germline V gives CDR1 SGHTA, CDR2 FQGNSA. The germline V and J ends were trimmed by 0 bases and 8 bases, with 7 bases remaining between them. The CDR3 is 12 amino acids. The CDR3 protein is CASSLAREEAFF. CDR3 nucleotide sequence: TGTGCCAGCAGCTTAGCCCGGGAGGAAGCTTTCTTT.

The V call is TRBV5-1, the J call TRBJ1-6, with D maybe TRBD1 (6 bases). The CDR3 runs to 17 residues. The germline V and J ends were trimmed by 0 bases and 9 bases, with 19 bases remaining between them. CDR1 and CDR2 from the germline V gene are SGHRS and YFSETQ. The DNA of the CDR3 is TGCGCCAGCAGCTTGGACGGAACAGGGCCGAAGGGTTCACCCCTCCACTTT. It encodes CASSLDGTGPKGSPLHF.

Many counts were recorded for this clonotype. This CDR3 is CASSPSGDNYGYTF. The CDR3 region has the DNA TGTGCCAGCAGTCCTTCGGGGGATAACTATGGCTACACCTTC. The chain employs TRBV6-5 and TRBJ1-2; tentative D call: TRBD1 (5 bases). Trimming removed 5 bases at V and 1 base at J, with 11 bases between. The CDR3 loop spans 14 amino acids. Germline CDR1 is MNHEY and CDR2 is SVGAGI.

This clonotype was counted a few times. The rearrangement uses TRBV10-3 and TRBJ2-3; TRBD1 or TRBD2 may be the D gene (5 bases each). The CDR3 has 15 residues. Trimming pared 10 bases from V and 3 bases from J, leaving 20 bases between. Germline V gives CDR1 ENHRY, CDR2 SYGVKD. In nucleotides, the CDR3 is TGTGCCACCAAAGCTGGAGAGAGGGGAACAGATACGCAGTATTTT. Translation: CATKAGERGTDTQYF.

This clonotype was seen many times. The rearrangement uses TRBV24-1 and TRBJ2-5; unclear D gene. The CDR3 has 15 amino acids. The germline V gene has CDR1 KGHDR and CDR2 SFDVKD. Trimming removed 3 bases from V and 0 bases from J, with 10 bases in between. The CDR3 DNA sequence: TGTGCCACCAGTGATCAGGACCGTTACCAAGAGACCCAGTACTTC. Encoded protein: CATSDQDRYQETQYF.

This clonotype was seen many times. The chain joins TRBV6-2 or TRBV6-3 to TRBJ2-2; 7 bases are shared with TRBD2. Per the germline V gene, CDR1 is MNHEY and CDR2 is SVGEGT. V lost 2 bases, J lost 6 bases, and 0 bases stayed unmatched. There are 13 residues in the CDR3. The CDR3 nucleotides read TGTGCCAGCAGTTACGGGGGGGCCGGGGAGCTGTTTTTT. This translates into CASSYGGAGELFF.

About this clonotype: This may be a read error: a much more frequent sequence differs by one nucleotide. This sequence joins TRBV10-3 and TRBJ2-1; no reliable D call. The CDR3 spans 12 residues. The germline V gene has CDR1 ENHRY and CDR2 SYGVKD. The CDR3 coding sequence is TGTGCCATCAGTGAAGGGCGCAATAAGCAGTTCTTC. Its protein is CAISEGRNKQFF.

V gene TRBV20-1 combines with J gene TRBJ1-4; TRBD1 matches 7 bases. The CDR3 length is 13 residues. J was trimmed by 5 bases and V by 6 bases; bases with no gene match: 6. In germline, CDR1 is DFQATT, CDR2 SNEGSKA (reference sequence). CDR3 bases: TGCAGTGCCAGACAGGGAATGAATGAAAAACTGTTTTTT. The encoded protein is CSARQGMNEKLFF.

Ten or more counts support this clonotype. J is TRBJ2-5 and V is TRBV15, with no clear D. CDR3 length: 12 residues. V was clipped by 2 bases and J by 5 bases, with 6 bases between them. Per germline, CDR1 LNHNV and CDR2 YYDKDF (reference sequence). CDR3 region: CATSRSVETQYF. As DNA, the CDR3 is TGTGCCACCAGCAGATCGGTGGAGACCCAGTACTTC.

In this sample, this clonotype turned up a few times. DNA for the CDR3: TGTGCCAGCAGACCTCTAGCGGGAGGGCCTCGGAACAATGAGCAGTTCTTC. Translated: CASRPLAGGPRNNEQFF. The V call is TRBV6-6, the J call TRBJ2-1; the match to TRBD2 covers 12 bases. The V segment lost 6 bases and the J segment 5 bases; nucleotides outside the gene matches: 11. The germline gives CDR1 MNHNY, CDR2 SVGAGI (reference sequence). This CDR3 has 17 residues.

This clonotype was seen a handful of times. The CDR3 nucleotides are TGCGCCAGCAGCCAAGCTAGCTGGGGCACAGATACGCAGTATTTT. It codes for CASSQASWGTDTQYF. The chain is built from TRBV4-3 and TRBJ2-3; weak D call: TRBD2 (5 bases). The germline V and J ends were trimmed by 1 base and 1 base, with 9 bases remaining between them. The CDR3 contains 15 residues. The germline V gene has CDR1 LGHNA and CDR2 YSLEER.

V is TRBV6-2 or TRBV6-3 and J is TRBJ1-1; tentative D call: TRBD1 (5 bases). Germline V lookup: CDR1 MNHEY, CDR2 SVGEGT. The CDR3 is made up of 16 amino acids. V dropped 2 bases and J dropped 3 bases, with 16 bases sitting between them. The CDR3 loop reads CASSYELGVSDTEAFF. The CDR3 DNA reads TGTGCCAGCAGTTACGAGCTAGGGGTGTCAGACACTGAAGCTTTCTTT.

This clonotype was recorded many times. The chain is built from TRBV20-1 and TRBJ1-5, with TRBD1 matching 7 bases. J was trimmed by 1 base and V by 6 bases; bases with no gene match: 12. This CDR3 is 16 amino acids long. Germline CDR1 and CDR2: DFQATT and SNEGSKA (reference sequence). CDR3 bases: TGCAGTGCCCCCAGGAGGGGGCAAGGCAGCAATCAGCCCCAGCATTTT. This translates into CSAPRRGQGSNQPQHF.